Below, one TCR beta chain is given with its context. The antigen is undetermined. This sample is drawn from a study of cytomegalovirus exposure and HLA in healthy donors. Study findings and constraints: TCR beta sequences reportedly predicted the HLA-A and HLA-B alleles of most subjects accurately.

Germline assignment: CDR1 SGHTA and CDR2 FQGNSA. Between the trimmed V and J ends, which lost 5 bases and 4 bases, there was a span of 9 bases. CDR3 length: 13 residues. A multiplex PCR was run with 60 Vbeta primers and 13 Jbeta primers. Profiled with immunoSEQ multiplex PCR; TCRdb holds only in-frame clones, not every one. The repertoire holds about 120,000 clones, over 70% seen once, with roughly 4% in the top ten. The receptor comes from a man between 18 and 35 years old in good health and CMV-seropositive. Sequenced: PBMCs. This chain joins TRBV7-2 and TRBJ2-1; D remains ambiguous. This CDR3 is CASSQTIYNEQFF. The CDR3, as DNA: TGTGCCAGCAGCCAAACTATTTACAATGAGCAGTTCTTC.